This T cell receptor beta chain came from a study of lymphopenia after photon versus proton radiotherapy. This clone was observed a handful of times. The length of the CDR3 is 11 residues. Germline assignment: CDR1 SGHAT and CDR2 FQNNGV. The germline V and J ends were trimmed by 4 bases and 3 bases, with 4 bases remaining between them. Here immunoSEQ multiplex PCR was the method, and the copy in TCRdb shows in-frame clones only, minus some. The sample carries 150,000 to 200,000 clones, more than 85% recorded once. The specimen was peripheral blood, collected from a patient treated with photon-based radiotherapy. The chain couples TRBV11-2 to TRBJ2-7; D gene ambiguous. The receptor was derived from a man aged 45-65 years with gastric cancer. CDR3 in amino acids: CASSSSYEQYF. CDR3 nucleotide sequence: TGTGCCAGCAGCTCCAGCTACGAGCAGTACTTC.